Below, 20 T cell receptor beta chains from the same sample are listed, as sequenced in a study of blood T cell repertoires in COVID-19. Clones were sequenced by immunoSEQ multiplex PCR, and TCRdb holds only the in-frame ones, with some missing. The sample contains roughly 70,000 clones, around four fifths of which appear only once. The specimen was peripheral blood. The receptor source for this set is a human donor in a cohort sampled during active COVID-19.

V and J are TRBV5-1 and TRBJ2-5; maybe TRBD2 (6 bases). Trimming stripped 4 bases from V and 4 bases from J, with 20 bases between. The CDR3 totals 16 residues. Germline V lookup: CDR1 SGHRS, CDR2 YFSETQ. CDR3 protein: CASSPPGLILGETQYF. CDR3 in DNA: TGCGCCAGCAGCCCTCCGGGACTCATCCTAGGAGAGACCCAGTACTTC. Complete variable domain (other parts from reference TRBV5-1 and TRBJ2-5): KAGVTQTPRYLIKTRGQQVTLSCSPISGHRSVSWYQQTPGQGLQFLFEYFSETQRNKGNFPGRFSGRQFSNSRSEMNVSTLELGDSALYLCASSPPGLILGETQYFGPGTRLLVL.

The gene calls are TRBV7-3 and TRBJ2-5; 8 nucleotides align to TRBD1. The CDR3 has 15 amino acids. Germline CDR1 SGHTA, CDR2 FQGTGA. The junction had 2 bases not matched to a gene; V was cut back by 1 base and J by 1 base. CDR3: CASSLSGTGQETQYF. CDR3 nucleotide sequence: TGTGCCAGCAGCTTAAGCGGGACAGGCCAAGAGACCCAGTACTTC. Complete variable domain (other parts from reference TRBV7-3 and TRBJ2-5): GAGVSQTPSNKVTEKGKYVELRCDPISGHTALYWYRQSLGQGPEFLIYFQGTGAADDSGLPNDRFFAVRPEGSVSTLKIQRTERGDSAVYLCASSLSGTGQETQYFGPGTRLLVL.

This sequence joins TRBV6-1 and TRBJ2-5, with D perhaps TRBD2 (6 bases). Germline CDR1 MNHNS, CDR2 SASEGT. The CDR3 contains 16 residues. V shed 0 bases and J shed 4 bases, with 15 bases lying between them. The CDR3 region is CASSEALTSSGETQYF. The CDR3 DNA reads as TGTGCCAGCAGTGAAGCCCTGACTAGTTCTGGAGAGACCCAGTACTTC.

The chain is built from TRBV6-5 and TRBJ1-4; D possibly corresponds to TRBD1 (6 bases). The germline gives CDR1 MNHEY, CDR2 SVGAGI. V was pared by 0 bases and J by 7 bases, with 15 bases between. CDR3 length: 16 residues. The CDR3 DNA is TGTGCCAGCAGTTACTCGTGGCGGGGGGCGACTGAAAAACTGTTTTTT. Protein: CASSYSWRGATEKLFF.

V is TRBV5-4 and J is TRBJ1-2; no definite D call. The germline V and J ends were trimmed by 1 base and 5 bases, with 15 bases remaining between them. This CDR3 has 15 residues. Germline values: CDR1 SGHNT, CDR2 YYREEE (reference sequence). The CDR3 DNA sequence: TGTGCCAGCAGCTTGCCGGGTTCCGGGTCATATGGCTACACCTTC. Translated, it gives CASSLPGSGSYGYTF. Full variable domain (rest looked up from reference TRBV5-4 and TRBJ1-2): ETGVTQSPTHLIKTRGQQVTLRCSSQSGHNTVSWYQQALGQGPQFIFQYYREEENGRGNFPPRFSGLQFPNYSSELNVNALELDDSALYLCASSLPGSGSYGYTFGSGTRLTVV.

The CDR3 DNA follows: TGTGCCCAGATTTTGGGGGGGATGGGTGAAGCTTTCTTT. It encodes CAQILGGMGEAFF. The V gene is TRBV30, the J gene TRBJ1-1; D might be TRBD1 (5 bases). The germline V gene has CDR1 GTSNPN and CDR2 SVGIG (reference sequence). The CDR3 extends over 13 amino acids. V dropped 8 bases and J dropped 7 bases, with 20 bases sitting between them.

This clone showed up just a few times. This chain links TRBV29-1 with TRBJ2-3; D call uncertain. V lost 4 bases to trimming and J lost 2 bases, with 10 bases between them. This CDR3 comprises 13 residues. CDR1 SQVTM and CDR2 ANQGSEA come from the germline V gene. The CDR3 nucleotides read TGCAGCGTTGCTTGGCGGCTCACAGATACGCAGTATTTT. This codes for CSVAWRLTDTQYF.

This chain uses TRBV5-1 with TRBJ2-7, with 14 bases that match TRBD2. Trimming cost V 4 bases and J 4 bases; bases outside gene matches: 4. Germline CDR1 SGHRS, CDR2 YFSETQ. This CDR3 has 15 amino acids. The CDR3 here is CASSIGTSGSYEQYF. The CDR3 bases are TGCGCCAGCAGCATCGGGACTAGCGGGAGTTACGAGCAGTACTTC.

This sequence joins TRBV3-1 (or the pseudogene TRBV3-2) and TRBJ2-5; the D is unclear. Deletions cut 1 base from V and 6 bases from J, with 9 bases between. Germline V lookup: CDR1 LGHDT, CDR2 YNNKEL (reference sequence). The CDR3 spans 13 residues. CDR3 DNA: TGTGCCAGCAGCCAAGCAGGAAGCAAGACCCAGTACTTC. This encodes CASSQAGSKTQYF.

The chain uses TRBV19 and TRBJ2-7, with 7 nucleotides matching TRBD1. Germline CDR1 LNHDA, CDR2 SQIVND (reference sequence). This CDR3 has 17 residues. J gave up 5 bases and V 3 bases, and 16 bases lay outside the gene matches. CDR3 DNA sequence: TGTGCCAGTAGTATGGGCTTCCGGCAGGGGGTTTCCCACGAGCAGTACTTC. This gives the protein CASSMGFRQGVSHEQYF.

J is TRBJ1-4 and V is TRBV6-5; D perhaps matches TRBD1 (5 bases). The V gene lost 11 bases and the J gene lost 8 bases, with 12 bases spanning the gap. CDR1 is MNHEY, CDR2 SVGAGI, per germline. The CDR3 runs to 11 residues. The DNA of the CDR3 is TGTGCCCGGGGGGGGTGGGAAAAACTGTTTTTT. Encoded protein: CARGGWEKLFF.

The genes are TRBV5-1 and TRBJ1-1; D ambiguous. Trimming took 1 base from V and 4 from J, leaving 11 bases between them. There are 14 residues in the CDR3. CDR1 SGHRS and CDR2 YFSETQ come from the germline V gene. The CDR3 nucleotides are TGCGCCAGCAGCTTGAACGGTCATGGCACTGAAGCTTTCTTT. It is translated as CASSLNGHGTEAFF.

The table lists this clone with a few counts. The rearrangement links TRBV7-9 to TRBJ2-1, with 7 bases lining up with TRBD1. This CDR3 has 15 amino acids. With V trimmed by 2 bases and J by 8 bases, 9 bases remained unmatched. The germline V gene encodes CDR1 SEHNR and CDR2 FQNEAQ (reference sequence). The CDR3 DNA is TGTGCCAGCAGCTTATGGTCAGGGGGTGGCGATGAGCAGTTCTTC. This translates into CASSLWSGGGDEQFF. Full variable domain (outside the CDR3, taken from reference TRBV7-9 and TRBJ2-1): DTGVSQNPRHKITKRGQNVTFRCDPISEHNRLYWYRQTLGQGPEFLTYFQNEAQLEKSRLLSDRFSAERPKGSFSTLEIQRTEQGDSAMYLCASSLWSGGGDEQFFGPGTRLTVL.

The chain employs TRBV6-2 or TRBV6-3 and TRBJ1-5; D perhaps matches TRBD1 (5 bases). Germline V gives CDR1 MNHEY, CDR2 SVGEGT. Trimming removed 7 bases at V and 0 bases at J, with 16 bases between. The CDR3 spans 16 residues. CDR3 residues: CASTYSGGTSNQPQHF. The CDR3 region has the DNA TGTGCCAGCACCTACTCGGGGGGGACTAGCAATCAGCCCCAGCATTTT.

The rearrangement links TRBV5-1 to TRBJ2-7; D is perhaps TRBD1 (5 bases). The CDR3 extends over 12 amino acids. Between the trimmed V and J ends, which lost 4 bases and 5 bases, there was a span of 10 bases. Germline CDR1 is SGHRS and CDR2 is YFSETQ. Written as DNA, the CDR3 is TGCGCCAGCAGCCCTGACAGAGACGAGCAGTACTTC. This translates into CASSPDRDEQYF.

V gene TRBV19 combines with J gene TRBJ1-5; D is unclear. Germline lookup yields CDR1 LNHDA and CDR2 SQIVND (reference sequence). V lost 1 base, J lost 7 bases, and 14 bases lay in between. The CDR3 has 15 residues. The DNA of the CDR3 is TGTGCCAGTAGTATAGGTGACGGTATGGGCCAGCCCCAGCATTTT. It specifies CASSIGDGMGQPQHF.

The chain joins TRBV20-1 to TRBJ1-2, with D unclear. CDR3 size: 11 residues. CDR1 and CDR2 from the germline V gene are DFQATT and SNEGSKA (reference sequence). V lost 4 bases to trimming and J lost 3 bases, with 6 bases between them. The chain's CDR3 is CSAMFDYGYTF. In DNA, the CDR3 is TGCAGTGCTATGTTCGACTATGGCTACACCTTC.

The gene calls are TRBV28 and TRBJ1-1; TRBD1 aligns across 11 bases. The ends lost 5 bases at V and 1 base at J; junction bases unmatched: 15. Germline CDR1 is MDHEN and CDR2 is SYDVKM. This CDR3 is built from 19 residues. CDR3 coding DNA: TGTGCCAGCAGTCTCCGGGGCTGGGGGGACAGGGGGACGAACACTGAAGCTTTCTTT. Amino acid sequence: CASSLRGWGDRGTNTEAFF.

The V call is TRBV28, the J call TRBJ2-7; possibly TRBD1 for D (5 bases). Germline V gene data show CDR1 as MDHEN and CDR2 as SYDVKM. This CDR3 comprises 14 residues. Trimming removed 0 bases at V and 7 bases at J, with 13 bases between. The CDR3 nucleotides are TGTGCCAGCAGTTTATGGGCGACCGCAGGGGAGCAGTACTTC. This encodes CASSLWATAGEQYF.

This clone has just one count. The V and J genes are TRBV7-8 and TRBJ2-3; 7 bases are shared with TRBD1. V trimming: 4 bases; J trimming: 3 bases; junction bases outside the gene matches: 4. Germline values: CDR1 SGHVS, CDR2 FQNEAQ. The CDR3 is made up of 14 amino acids. CDR3 coding DNA: TGTGCCAGCAGCTGGCAGGGGGTGACAGATACGCAGTATTTT. This translates into CASSWQGVTDTQYF.